This T cell receptor (beta chain) was found in a study of blood T cell repertoires in COVID-19. Cohort allocation depended upon clinical history that participants reported. Trimming removed 5 bases from V and 1 base from J; junction bases left unmatched: 10. Germline V gene data show CDR1 as MGHRA and CDR2 as YSYEKL. The CDR3 sequence is 17 residues long. Per the authors' pipeline: By means of reference gene primer amplification, nucleated cell counts were estimated. Sequencing was performed with immunoSEQ multiplex PCR; in TCRdb, only in-frame clones are kept and a portion is missing. V and J calls and clone size are copied from that table; D and trimming were computed from the DNA. The sample has 160,000 or so clones; 65% to 90% are singletons.

The chain recombines TRBV4-1 with TRBJ2-2; TRBD1 matches 7 bases. Sequencing was carried out using PBMCs or T cells enriched from blood (not recorded which). This TCR came from a man aged 50-60 years who had recovered from COVID-19. CDR3 protein: CASSKGRGQKNTGELFF. DNA of the CDR3: TGCGCCAGCAGCAAAGGCAGGGGACAGAAGAACACCGGGGAGCTGTTTTTT.